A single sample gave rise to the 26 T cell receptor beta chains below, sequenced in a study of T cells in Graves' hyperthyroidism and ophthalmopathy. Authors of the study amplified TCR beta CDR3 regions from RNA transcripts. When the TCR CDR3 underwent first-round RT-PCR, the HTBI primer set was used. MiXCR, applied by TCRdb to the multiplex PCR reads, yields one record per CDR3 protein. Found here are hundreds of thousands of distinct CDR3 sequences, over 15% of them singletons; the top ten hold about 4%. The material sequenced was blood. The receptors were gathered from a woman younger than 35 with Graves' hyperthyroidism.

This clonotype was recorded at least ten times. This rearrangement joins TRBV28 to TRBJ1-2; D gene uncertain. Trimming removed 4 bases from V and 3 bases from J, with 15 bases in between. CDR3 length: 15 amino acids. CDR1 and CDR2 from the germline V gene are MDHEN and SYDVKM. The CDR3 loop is CASSSPEGVDYGYTF. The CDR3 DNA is TGTGCCAGCAGTTCCCCGGAGGGCGTGGACTATGGCTACACCTTC.

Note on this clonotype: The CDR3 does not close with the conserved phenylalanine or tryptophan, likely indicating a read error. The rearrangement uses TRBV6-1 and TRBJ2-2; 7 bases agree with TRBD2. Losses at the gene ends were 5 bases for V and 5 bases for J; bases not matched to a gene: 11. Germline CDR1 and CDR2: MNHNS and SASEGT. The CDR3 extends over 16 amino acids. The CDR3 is CASSRTRMGGTGELFV. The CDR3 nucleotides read TGTGCCAGCAGTAGAACACGGATGGGAGGGACCGGGGAGCTGTTTGTT.

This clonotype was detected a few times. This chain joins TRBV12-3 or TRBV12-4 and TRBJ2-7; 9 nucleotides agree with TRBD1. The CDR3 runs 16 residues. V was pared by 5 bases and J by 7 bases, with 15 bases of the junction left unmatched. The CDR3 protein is CASSPPTGGLFGEQYF. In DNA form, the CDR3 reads TGTGCCAGCAGTCCCCCTACAGGGGGCTTGTTCGGAGAGCAGTACTTC.

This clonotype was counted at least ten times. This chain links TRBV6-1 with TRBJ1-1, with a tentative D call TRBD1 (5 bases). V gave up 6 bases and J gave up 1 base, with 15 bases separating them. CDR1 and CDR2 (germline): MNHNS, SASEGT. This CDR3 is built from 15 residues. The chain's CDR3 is CASRLLSRGNTEAFF. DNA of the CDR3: TGTGCCAGCAGGCTTCTAAGTAGGGGGAACACTGAAGCTTTCTTT.

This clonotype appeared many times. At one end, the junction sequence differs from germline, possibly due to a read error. The CDR3, as DNA: TGTGCCAGCAGACGTACCGGGACGGGGTCCTCCGAGCAGTACTTC. It yields the protein CASRRTGTGSSEQYF. This chain links TRBV28 with TRBJ2-7, with D perhaps matching TRBD1 or TRBD2 (5 bases each). Germline V gene sequence: CDR1 MDHEN, CDR2 SYDVKM. The CDR3 covers 15 residues.

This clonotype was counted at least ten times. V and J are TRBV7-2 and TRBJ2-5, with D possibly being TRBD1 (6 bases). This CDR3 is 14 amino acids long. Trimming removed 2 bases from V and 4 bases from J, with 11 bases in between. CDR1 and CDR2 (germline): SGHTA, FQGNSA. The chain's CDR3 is CASSLTGFGETQYF. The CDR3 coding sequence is TGTGCCAGCAGCTTAACAGGGTTTGGAGAGACCCAGTACTTC. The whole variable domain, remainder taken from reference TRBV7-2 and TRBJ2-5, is GAGVSQSPSNKVTEKGKDVELRCDPISGHTALYWYRQSLGQGLEFLIYFQGNSAPDKSGLPSDRFSAERTGGSVSTLTIQRTQQEDSAVYLCASSLTGFGETQYFGPGTRLLVL.

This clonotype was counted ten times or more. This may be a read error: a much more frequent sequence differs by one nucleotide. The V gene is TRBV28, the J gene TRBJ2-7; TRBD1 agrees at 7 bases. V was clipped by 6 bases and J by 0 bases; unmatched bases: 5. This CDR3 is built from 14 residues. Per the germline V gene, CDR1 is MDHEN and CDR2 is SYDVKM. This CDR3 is CASRPGQSSYEQYF. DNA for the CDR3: TGTGCCAGCAGACCGGGACAGAGCTCCTACGAGCAGTACTTC. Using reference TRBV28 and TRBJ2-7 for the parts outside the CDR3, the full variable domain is DVKVTQSSRYLVKRTGEKVFLECVQDMDHENMFWYRQDPGLGLRLIYFSYDVKMKEKGDIPEGYSVSREKKERFSLILESASTNQTSMYLCASRPGQSSYEQYFGPGTRLTVT.

Here the CDR3 reads CASHRGDTGELFF. Written as DNA, the CDR3 is TGTGCCAGCCACAGGGGAGACACCGGGGAGCTGTTTTTT. This rearrangement joins TRBV6-1 to TRBJ2-2, with TRBD1 matching over 7 bases. CDR1 is MNHNS, CDR2 SASEGT, per germline. The CDR3 loop spans 13 amino acids. With V trimmed by 8 bases and J by 3 bases, 3 bases remained unmatched.

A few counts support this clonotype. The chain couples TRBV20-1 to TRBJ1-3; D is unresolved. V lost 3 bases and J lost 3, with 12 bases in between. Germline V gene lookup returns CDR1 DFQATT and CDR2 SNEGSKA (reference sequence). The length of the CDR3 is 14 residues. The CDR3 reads CSARGGGNGNTIYF. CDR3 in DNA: TGCAGTGCTAGGGGTGGAGGGAATGGAAACACCATATATTTT.

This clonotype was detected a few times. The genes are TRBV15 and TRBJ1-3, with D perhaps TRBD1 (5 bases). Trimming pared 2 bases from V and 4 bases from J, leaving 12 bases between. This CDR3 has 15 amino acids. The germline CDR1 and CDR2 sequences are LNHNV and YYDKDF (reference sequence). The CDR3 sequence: CATSRLGQVGNTIYF. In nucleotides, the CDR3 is TGTGCCACCAGCAGACTGGGGCAGGTCGGAAACACCATATATTTT. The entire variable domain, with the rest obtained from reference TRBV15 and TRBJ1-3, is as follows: DAMVIQNPRYQVTQFGKPVTLSCSQTLNHNVMYWYQQKSSQAPKLLFHYYDKDFNNEADTPDNFQSRRPNTSFCFLDIRSPGLGDTAMYLCATSRLGQVGNTIYFGEGSWLTVV.

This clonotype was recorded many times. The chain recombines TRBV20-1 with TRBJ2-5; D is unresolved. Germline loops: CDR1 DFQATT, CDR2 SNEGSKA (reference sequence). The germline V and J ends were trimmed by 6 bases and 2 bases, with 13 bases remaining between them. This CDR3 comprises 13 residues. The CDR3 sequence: CSAAVGFQETQYF. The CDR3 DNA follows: TGCAGTGCCGCCGTGGGCTTTCAAGAGACCCAGTACTTC.

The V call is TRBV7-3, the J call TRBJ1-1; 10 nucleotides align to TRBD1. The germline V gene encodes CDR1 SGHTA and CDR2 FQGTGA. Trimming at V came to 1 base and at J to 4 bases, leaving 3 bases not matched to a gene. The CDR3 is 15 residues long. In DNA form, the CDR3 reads TGTGCCAGCAGCTTAAGGGGACAGGGGAGCACTGAAGCTTTCTTT. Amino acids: CASSLRGQGSTEAFF.

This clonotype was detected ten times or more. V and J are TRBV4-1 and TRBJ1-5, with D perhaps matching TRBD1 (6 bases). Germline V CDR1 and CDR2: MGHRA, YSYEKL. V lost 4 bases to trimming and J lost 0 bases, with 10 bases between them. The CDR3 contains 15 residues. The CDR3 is CASSLDRISNQPQHF. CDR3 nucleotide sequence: TGCGCCAGCAGCCTTGACAGGATTAGCAATCAGCCCCAGCATTTT.

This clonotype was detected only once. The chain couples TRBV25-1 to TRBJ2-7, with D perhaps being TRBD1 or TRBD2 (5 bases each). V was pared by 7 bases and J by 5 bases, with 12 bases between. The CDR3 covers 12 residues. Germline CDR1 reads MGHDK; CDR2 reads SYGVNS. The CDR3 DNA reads TGTGCCAGCACCGGGACGAGCCACGAGCAGTACTTC. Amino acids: CASTGTSHEQYF.

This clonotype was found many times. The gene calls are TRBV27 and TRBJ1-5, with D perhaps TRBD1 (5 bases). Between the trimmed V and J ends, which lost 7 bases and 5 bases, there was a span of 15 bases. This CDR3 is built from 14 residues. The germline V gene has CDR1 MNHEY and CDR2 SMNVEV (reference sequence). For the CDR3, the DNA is TGTGCCAGCACTCCCCATGGAGGGGATCAGCCCCAGCATTTT. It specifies CASTPHGGDQPQHF.

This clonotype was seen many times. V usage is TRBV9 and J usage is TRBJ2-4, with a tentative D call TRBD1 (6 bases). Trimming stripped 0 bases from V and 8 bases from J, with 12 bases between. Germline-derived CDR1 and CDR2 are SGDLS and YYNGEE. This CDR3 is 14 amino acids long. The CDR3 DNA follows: TGTGCCAGCAGCGTAGAGACAGGCCGGGACATTCAGTACTTC. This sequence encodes CASSVETGRDIQYF.

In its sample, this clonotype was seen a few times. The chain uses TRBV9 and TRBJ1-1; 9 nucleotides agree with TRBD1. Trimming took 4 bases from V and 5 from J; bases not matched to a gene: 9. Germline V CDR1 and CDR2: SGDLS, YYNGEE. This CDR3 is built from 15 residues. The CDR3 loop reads CASSPQTGGFTEAFF. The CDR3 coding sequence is TGTGCCAGCAGCCCCCAGACAGGGGGTTTTACTGAAGCTTTCTTT.

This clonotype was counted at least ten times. The CDR3 spells CASSPQRYEQYF. The DNA for the CDR3 is TGTGCCAGCAGTCCCCAGAGATACGAGCAGTACTTC. The V call is TRBV12-3 or TRBV12-4, the J call TRBJ2-7; unclear D gene. The CDR3 length is 12 residues. Trimming took 5 bases from V and 4 from J, leaving 9 bases between them.

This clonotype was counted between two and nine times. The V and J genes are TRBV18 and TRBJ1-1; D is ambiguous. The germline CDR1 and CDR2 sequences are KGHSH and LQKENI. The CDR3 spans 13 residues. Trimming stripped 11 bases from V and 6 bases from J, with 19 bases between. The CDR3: CASTPGGFSEAFF. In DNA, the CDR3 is TGTGCCTCCACCCCAGGAGGGTTTTCTGAAGCTTTCTTT.

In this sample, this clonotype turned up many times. CDR3 region: CASSRKMNTEAFF. In nucleotides, the CDR3 is TGTGCCAGCAGCCGAAAAATGAACACTGAAGCTTTCTTT. The chain recombines TRBV7-9 with TRBJ1-1; D unclear. The CDR3 contains 13 residues. Trimming shortened V by 5 bases and J by 0 bases, and 7 bases separated the two germline ends. Germline assignment: CDR1 SEHNR and CDR2 FQNEAQ (reference sequence).

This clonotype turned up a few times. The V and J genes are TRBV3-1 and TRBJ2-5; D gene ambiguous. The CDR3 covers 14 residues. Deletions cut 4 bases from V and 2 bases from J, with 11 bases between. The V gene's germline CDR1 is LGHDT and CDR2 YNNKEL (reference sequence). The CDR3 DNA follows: TGTGCCAGCAGCCCCTTTCCTGAACAAGAGACCCAGTACTTC. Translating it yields CASSPFPEQETQYF.

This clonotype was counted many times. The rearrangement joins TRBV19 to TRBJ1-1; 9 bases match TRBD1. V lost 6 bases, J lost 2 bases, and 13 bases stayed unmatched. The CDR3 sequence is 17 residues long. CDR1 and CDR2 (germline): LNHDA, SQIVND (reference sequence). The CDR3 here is CASSISTGQGTNTEAFF. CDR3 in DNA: TGTGCCAGTAGCATAAGTACGGGACAGGGCACTAACACTGAAGCTTTCTTT.

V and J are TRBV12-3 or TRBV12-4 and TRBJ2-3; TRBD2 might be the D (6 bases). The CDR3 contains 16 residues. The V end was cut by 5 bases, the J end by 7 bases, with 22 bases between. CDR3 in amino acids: CASSPAFGRGPHTQYF. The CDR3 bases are TGTGCCAGCAGTCCCGCCTTTGGGCGGGGACCTCATACGCAGTATTTT.

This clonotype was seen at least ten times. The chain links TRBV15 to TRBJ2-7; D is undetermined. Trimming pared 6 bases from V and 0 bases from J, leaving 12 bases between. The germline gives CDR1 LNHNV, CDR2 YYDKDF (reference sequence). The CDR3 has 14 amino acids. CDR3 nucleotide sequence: TGTGCCACCAGTTGGGCCGCGAGCTCCTACGAGCAGTACTTC. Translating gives CATSWAASSYEQYF.

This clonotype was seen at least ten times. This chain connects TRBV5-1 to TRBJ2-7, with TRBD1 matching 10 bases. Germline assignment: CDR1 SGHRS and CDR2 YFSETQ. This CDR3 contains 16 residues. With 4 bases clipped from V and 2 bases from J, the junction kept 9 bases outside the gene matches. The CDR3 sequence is CASSQEPGQGTYEQYF. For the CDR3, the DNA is TGCGCCAGCAGCCAGGAGCCGGGACAGGGGACCTACGAGCAGTACTTC. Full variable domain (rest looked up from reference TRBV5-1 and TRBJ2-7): KAGVTQTPRYLIKTRGQQVTLSCSPISGHRSVSWYQQTPGQGLQFLFEYFSETQRNKGNFPGRFSGRQFSNSRSEMNVSTLELGDSALYLCASSQEPGQGTYEQYFGPGTRLTVT.

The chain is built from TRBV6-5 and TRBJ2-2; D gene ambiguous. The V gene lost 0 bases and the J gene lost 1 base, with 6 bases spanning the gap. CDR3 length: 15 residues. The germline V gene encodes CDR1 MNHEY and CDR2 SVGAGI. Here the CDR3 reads CASSYSIVNTGELFF. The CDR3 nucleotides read TGTGCCAGCAGTTACTCGATAGTGAACACCGGGGAGCTGTTTTTT.